A single sample gave rise to the 30 T cell receptor beta chains below, sequenced in a study of blood T cell repertoires in COVID-19. Measured with immunoSEQ multiplex PCR; TCRdb has only the in-frame clones, and not every one. The sample yields roughly 400,000 clones, approximately 87% seen once. What was sequenced was peripheral blood. The receptors here all came from a woman aged 55-70 years with COVID-19, enrolled during active disease.

V gene TRBV7-8 combines with J gene TRBJ2-1; 10 bases align to TRBD2. CDR1 is SGHVS, CDR2 FQNEAQ, per germline. The CDR3 sequence is 18 residues long. V lost 2 bases, J lost 2 bases, and 9 bases stayed unmatched. CDR3 DNA: TGTGCCAGCAGCTTAAGTCGTACTAGCGGGAACCCCTACAATGAGCAGTTCTTC. It specifies CASSLSRTSGNPYNEQFF.

This clone came up once. The rearrangement uses TRBV28 and TRBJ1-2, with TRBD1 matching over 8 bases. This CDR3 has 14 amino acids. V was pared by 7 bases and J by 6 bases, with 10 bases of the junction left unmatched. Germline V lookup: CDR1 MDHEN, CDR2 SYDVKM. The CDR3 spells CASNPGTGFHGYTF. For the CDR3, the DNA is TGTGCCAGCAATCCCGGGACAGGTTTTCATGGCTACACCTTC.

J is TRBJ2-3 and V is TRBV30, with 13 bases matching TRBD2. The CDR3 extends over 15 amino acids. V was clipped by 5 bases and J by 1 base; unmatched bases: 3. Germline V gives CDR1 GTSNPN, CDR2 SVGIG (reference sequence). The CDR3 DNA follows: TGTGCCTGGGAGGGGACTAGCGGGGGCACAGATACGCAGTATTTT. This codes for CAWEGTSGGTDTQYF.

This clone was recorded only once. V is TRBV19 and J is TRBJ2-3; tentative D call: TRBD1 (6 bases). CDR3 length equals 16 residues. Germline CDR1 and CDR2: LNHDA and SQIVND (reference sequence). Trimming pared 3 bases from V and 3 bases from J, leaving 16 bases between. The CDR3 DNA sequence: TGTGCCAGTAGTATGGACCGGCAGGGGAGAACAGATACGCAGTATTTT. Its translation: CASSMDRQGRTDTQYF.

A single count supports this clone. The rearrangement uses TRBV4-2 and TRBJ1-1; 7 positions agree with TRBD1. The length of the CDR3 is 15 residues. The V gene's germline CDR1 is LGHNA and CDR2 YNFKEQ. Losses at the gene ends were 5 bases for V and 6 bases for J; bases not matched to a gene: 12. CDR3 sequence (DNA): TGTGCCAGCAGCTCTCCCGACAGGGAAGGTCCTGAAGCTTTCTTT. Translating it yields CASSSPDREGPEAFF.

The chain links TRBV11-1 to TRBJ2-5; TRBD1 matches 9 bases. The CDR3 covers 13 residues. V shed 6 bases, J shed 5 bases, and the junction held 4 bases outside the gene matches. Germline lookup yields CDR1 SGHAT and CDR2 FQDESV (reference sequence). The CDR3 spells CASRGQGTETQYF. The CDR3 nucleotides read TGTGCCAGCAGAGGACAGGGGACGGAGACCCAGTACTTC.

The chain has TRBV7-9 and TRBJ1-1; TRBD1 might be the D (5 bases). V lost 5 bases and J lost 3, with 7 bases in between. The germline gives CDR1 SEHNR, CDR2 FQNEAQ (reference sequence). The length of the CDR3 is 12 residues. In nucleotides, the CDR3 is TGTGCCAGCAGCCCCAGGGACACTGAAGCTTTCTTT. Its protein is CASSPRDTEAFF.

The V gene is TRBV18, the J gene TRBJ2-7, with D uncertain. V was pared by 2 bases and J by 2 bases, with 16 bases between. In germline, CDR1 is KGHSH, CDR2 LQKENI. The CDR3 is 16 amino acids. The CDR3 coding sequence is TGTGCCAGCTCACCAAGTCGAGTCACAGCCACCTACGAGCAGTACTTC. This encodes CASSPSRVTATYEQYF.

The CDR3 DNA sequence: TGTGCCAGCAGCTTAGACCCAGGACATTACGAGCAGTACTTC. It specifies CASSLDPGHYEQYF. The chain employs TRBV11-3 and TRBJ2-7, with D possibly being TRBD1 (5 bases). V was clipped by 0 bases and J by 4 bases, with 10 bases between them. Germline V gene data show CDR1 as SGHNT and CDR2 as YENEEA. The CDR3 totals 14 residues. The whole variable domain, remainder taken from reference TRBV11-3 and TRBJ2-7, is EAGVVQSPRYKIIEKKQPVAFWCNPISGHNTLYWYLQNLGQGPELLIRYENEEAVDDSQLPKDRFSAERLKGVDSTLKIQPAELGDSAVYLCASSLDPGHYEQYFGPGTRLTVT.

This CDR3 reads CASSQTGGGEKLFF. In DNA, the CDR3 is TGTGCCAGCAGCCAGACAGGTGGGGGTGAAAAACTGTTTTTT. This chain uses TRBV5-6 with TRBJ1-4; possible D gene TRBD1, 6 bases. Germline CDR1 SGHDT, CDR2 YYEEEE. This CDR3 is built from 14 residues. V was trimmed by 4 bases and J by 7 bases, leaving 14 bases between them.

The rearrangement uses TRBV5-8 and TRBJ2-7, with 7 bases that match TRBD2. The length of the CDR3 is 15 residues. V lost 5 bases and J lost 5; bases outside the gene matches: 13. Germline CDR1 and CDR2: SGHTS and YDEGEE. The DNA for the CDR3 is TGTGCCAGCAGACGACTAGCTGGGGTTGCCCACGAGCAGTACTTC. Translating it yields CASRRLAGVAHEQYF.

This chain joins TRBV6-1 and TRBJ1-2; no clear D. V shed 0 bases and J shed 6 bases, with 11 bases lying between them. CDR3 length: 14 residues. From germline, CDR1 is MNHNS and CDR2 SASEGT. CDR3 coding DNA: TGTGCCAGCAGTGAAGCATGGGCCGGGAATGGCTACACCTTC. Translating gives CASSEAWAGNGYTF.

This sequence joins TRBV4-1 and TRBJ2-1; 7 bases are shared with TRBD2. Unmatched junction bases numbered 13, after V lost 4 bases and J lost 4 bases. Germline V lookup: CDR1 MGHRA, CDR2 YSYEKL. There are 17 residues in the CDR3. CDR3 nucleotide sequence: TGCGCCAGCAGCCCCGTCGGGACTAAACAGGATTACAATGAGCAGTTCTTC. Translated, it gives CASSPVGTKQDYNEQFF.

This clone was found once. V and J are TRBV19 and TRBJ1-2, with TRBD1 matching 8 bases. Germline CDR1 is LNHDA and CDR2 is SQIVND (reference sequence). This CDR3 has 12 residues. V lost 7 bases, J lost 8 bases, and 6 bases stayed unmatched. CDR3 in amino acids: CASTDRDRGYTF. Here the CDR3 DNA reads TGTGCCAGTACCGACCGGGACAGGGGCTACACCTTC. The full variable domain, completed using reference TRBV19 and TRBJ1-2, is DGGITQSPKYLFRKEGQNVTLSCEQNLNHDAMYWYRQDPGQGLRLIYYSQIVNDFQKGDIAEGYSVSREKKESFPLTVTSAQKNPTAFYLCASTDRDRGYTFGSGTRLTVV.

The chain carries TRBV19 and TRBJ1-6, with a tentative D call TRBD1 (6 bases). Between the trimmed V and J ends, which lost 2 bases and 7 bases, there was a span of 12 bases. The CDR3 loop spans 15 amino acids. CDR1 is LNHDA and CDR2 is SQIVND in the germline V gene (reference sequence). This CDR3 is CASSISRQGNSPLHF. In DNA form, the CDR3 reads TGTGCCAGTAGTATAAGCCGGCAGGGGAATTCACCCCTCCACTTT.

The chain uses TRBV29-1 and TRBJ2-4; TRBD1 is a possible D gene (6 bases). Germline V gene lookup returns CDR1 SQVTM and CDR2 ANQGSEA. CDR3 length equals 12 residues. V lost 4 bases to trimming and J lost 6 bases, with 10 bases between them. CDR3 sequence: CSVAQGTNIQYF. The CDR3 DNA reads TGCAGCGTTGCGCAGGGGACAAACATTCAGTACTTC.

As DNA, the CDR3 is TGTGCCAGCAGTTTATATACCGGGCAGCGGGTCGGCGGGGAGCTGTTTTTT. The encoded protein is CASSLYTGQRVGGELFF. The rearrangement uses TRBV27 and TRBJ2-2; TRBD2 might be the D (6 bases). Germline V gives CDR1 MNHEY, CDR2 SMNVEV (reference sequence). Trimming shortened V by 1 base and J by 7 bases, and 19 bases separated the two germline ends. The CDR3 spans 17 residues.

V is TRBV30 and J is TRBJ2-3; 10 bases are a match to TRBD1. The CDR3 is made up of 13 amino acids. Germline V lookup: CDR1 GTSNPN, CDR2 SVGIG (reference sequence). Trimming removed 4 bases from V and 3 bases from J; junction bases left unmatched: 1. The DNA for the CDR3 is TGTGCCTGGAAGGGACAGGGGACAGATACGCAGTATTTT. Its protein product is CAWKGQGTDTQYF.

Note on this clone: Other nucleotide sequences in the sample specify the same CDR3. The V gene is TRBV3-1 (or the pseudogene TRBV3-2), the J gene TRBJ1-6, with a tentative D call TRBD1 (5 bases). Germline V gives CDR1 LGHDT, CDR2 YNNKEL (reference sequence). The CDR3 contains 14 residues. Trimming shortened V by 1 base and J by 7 bases, and 8 bases separated the two germline ends. As DNA, the CDR3 is TGTGCCAGCAGCCAAGTGGGGGGAAATTCACCCCTCCACTTT. This encodes CASSQVGGNSPLHF.

V usage is TRBV5-6 and J usage is TRBJ1-1; unclear D gene. Trimming stripped 0 bases from V and 8 bases from J, with 11 bases between. The length of the CDR3 is 13 residues. Germline assignment: CDR1 SGHDT and CDR2 YYEEEE. The CDR3 region is CASSLGAGKEAFF. The CDR3 DNA reads as TGTGCCAGCAGCTTGGGGGCGGGAAAAGAAGCTTTCTTT. The variable domain in full, with the rest retrieved from reference TRBV5-6 and TRBJ1-1, is DAGVTQSPTHLIKTRGQQVTLRCSPKSGHDTVSWYQQALGQGPQFIFQYYEEEERQRGNFPDRFSGHQFPNYSSELNVNALLLGDSALYLCASSLGAGKEAFFGQGTRLTVV.

J is TRBJ2-5 and V is TRBV3-1 (or the pseudogene TRBV3-2); no reliable D call. This CDR3 spans 14 amino acids. With 0 bases removed from V and 2 bases from J, the gap between germline ends came to 7 bases. Germline V gene data show CDR1 as LGHDT and CDR2 as YNNKEL (reference sequence). The CDR3 loop is CASSQDYSQETQYF. For the CDR3, the DNA is TGTGCCAGCAGCCAAGATTACAGTCAAGAGACCCAGTACTTC.

V gene TRBV7-9 combines with J gene TRBJ1-2; 12 positions match TRBD1. Trimming cost V 3 bases and J 10 bases; bases outside gene matches: 9. There are 15 residues in the CDR3. Germline CDR1 and CDR2: SEHNR and FQNEAQ (reference sequence). The CDR3 DNA follows: TGTGCCAGCAGCTTTTGGGACAGGGGGCTTTTGGACTACACCTTC. Amino acid sequence: CASSFWDRGLLDYTF.

The genes are TRBV28 and TRBJ1-6, with TRBD1 identical over 10 bases. This CDR3 comprises 16 residues. V shed 2 bases, J shed 8 bases, and the junction held 6 bases outside the gene matches. Germline CDR1 MDHEN, CDR2 SYDVKM. Here the CDR3 DNA reads TGTGCCAGCAGTTTACGCGGGGGACAGGGGTATTCACCCCTCCACTTT. It specifies CASSLRGGQGYSPLHF.

The V gene is TRBV14, the J gene TRBJ1-2; D not certain. V was clipped by 4 bases and J by 4 bases, with 10 bases between them. Germline V CDR1 and CDR2: SGHDN, FVKESK. This CDR3 contains 13 residues. In DNA form, the CDR3 reads TGTGCCAGCAGCCCTTCGCGGGTCTATGGCTACACCTTC. This codes for CASSPSRVYGYTF.

The rearrangement uses TRBV5-5 and TRBJ1-5; 7 bases map to TRBD1. CDR3 length equals 12 residues. V was pared by 3 bases and J by 9 bases, with 3 bases of the junction left unmatched. Germline V lookup: CDR1 SGHKS, CDR2 YYEKEE (reference sequence). The CDR3 sequence is CASSSRQGPQHF. The DNA for the CDR3 is TGTGCCAGCAGCTCCAGACAGGGGCCCCAGCATTTT.

The chain has TRBV7-9 and TRBJ1-4, with D unresolved. Germline lookup yields CDR1 SEHNR and CDR2 FQNEAQ (reference sequence). This CDR3 has 14 amino acids. V lost 4 bases to trimming and J lost 3 bases, with 9 bases between them. The CDR3 sequence: CASSYQEANEKLFF. As DNA, the CDR3 is TGTGCCAGCAGCTACCAGGAGGCTAATGAAAAACTGTTTTTT.

The chain has TRBV5-1 and TRBJ2-5, with 10 bases identical to TRBD2. Germline V gene data show CDR1 as SGHRS and CDR2 as YFSETQ. V gave up 3 bases and J gave up 4 bases; unmatched junction bases: 6. This CDR3 is built from 15 residues. CDR3 DNA: TGCGCCAGCAGCTATAGCGGGGGGCAGGGAGAGACCCAGTACTTC. Amino acid sequence: CASSYSGGQGETQYF.

The chain couples TRBV4-1 to TRBJ2-1, with 10 bases aligning to TRBD1. Germline CDR1 MGHRA, CDR2 YSYEKL. This CDR3 contains 15 residues. The ends lost 0 bases at V and 8 bases at J; junction bases unmatched: 4. CDR3 nucleotides: TGCGCCAGCAGCCAAGATCAGGGGACAGGGGATGAGCAGTTCTTC. It encodes CASSQDQGTGDEQFF.

With regard to this clone: Within the sample, other DNA sequences also encode this same CDR3. This chain uses TRBV28 with TRBJ2-4; 9 positions match TRBD1. Trimming removed 4 bases from V and 0 bases from J; junction bases left unmatched: 4. Germline V gene data show CDR1 as MDHEN and CDR2 as SYDVKM. This CDR3 is 16 amino acids long. The CDR3 region is CASSSGQGLAKNIQYF. The CDR3, as DNA: TGTGCCAGCAGTTCGGGACAGGGCCTAGCCAAAAACATTCAGTACTTC.

The chain recombines TRBV2 with TRBJ1-1, with 8 bases lining up with TRBD1. Germline V gene sequence: CDR1 SNHLY, CDR2 FYNNEI. Losses at the gene ends were 6 bases for V and 0 bases for J; bases not matched to a gene: 9. The CDR3 contains 16 residues. The CDR3 bases are TGTGCCAGCAGATTCCAGGGGGCCGGGCTGAACACTGAAGCTTTCTTT. Protein product: CASRFQGAGLNTEAFF.